The subject of this entry is one T cell receptor (beta chain). The germline CDR1 and CDR2 sequences are KGHSH and LQKENI. The CDR3 sequence is 18 residues long. V lost 3 bases, J lost 2 bases, and 12 bases stayed unmatched. The data were obtained in a study of cytomegalovirus exposure and HLA in healthy donors. PCR amplification relied on 60 Vbeta primers (plus 13 Jbeta primers). Here immunoSEQ multiplex PCR was the method, and the copy in TCRdb shows in-frame clones only, minus some. This sample lists about 99,000 clones; its ten largest clones have less than 4%. This receptor was identified in a man in his forties or fifties in good health and CMV-seronegative. The chain combines TRBV18 with TRBJ2-3, with TRBD1 matching 9 bases. The sequencing input was PBMCs. This chain's CDR3 is CASSPVLQGARFTDTQYF. For the CDR3, the DNA is TGTGCCAGCTCACCCGTTCTACAGGGGGCGCGTTTCACAGATACGCAGTATTTT.